The clone carrying this T cell receptor (beta chain) was picked up a small number of times. The sample originates from a study of blood T cell repertoires in COVID-19. Study-level background: Researchers got acute and convalescent COVID-19 samples from the United States, Italy and Spain. T cells, B-cell-depleted T cells, or PBMCs provided the cDNA or gDNA that served as material.

Sequencing used immunoSEQ multiplex PCR; TCRdb keeps in-frame clones, though not all of them. The sample yields a few hundred thousand clones, around 93% seen once. J was trimmed by 7 bases and V by 2 bases; bases with no gene match: 8. Germline V gives CDR1 MNHEY, CDR2 SVGAGI. CDR3 size: 16 residues. Categorization into cohorts depended on clinical history that participants reported. This clonotype was sampled from a human donor in a cohort exposed to, infected with or recovered from COVID-19 (not recorded which). The donor label of this sample is uncertain. Material: PBMCs or T cells enriched from blood (not recorded which). This rearrangement joins TRBV6-5 to TRBJ2-5; 12 positions agree with TRBD2. The CDR3, as DNA: TGTGCCAGCAGTTACACACTAGCGGGGGGTACAGGGACCCAGTACTTC. Encoded protein: CASSYTLAGGTGTQYF.